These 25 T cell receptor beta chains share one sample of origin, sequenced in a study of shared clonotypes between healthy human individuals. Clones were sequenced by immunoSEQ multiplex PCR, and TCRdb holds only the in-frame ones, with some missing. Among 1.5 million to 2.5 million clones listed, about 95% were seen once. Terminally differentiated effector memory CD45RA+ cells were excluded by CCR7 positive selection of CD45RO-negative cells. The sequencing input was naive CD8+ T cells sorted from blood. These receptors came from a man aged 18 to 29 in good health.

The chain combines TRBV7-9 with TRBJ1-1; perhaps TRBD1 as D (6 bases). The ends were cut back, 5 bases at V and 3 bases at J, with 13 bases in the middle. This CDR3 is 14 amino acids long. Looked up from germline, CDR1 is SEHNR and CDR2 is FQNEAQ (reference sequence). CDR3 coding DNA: TGTGCCAGCAGCGGACAGCAGGGGTACACTGAAGCTTTCTTT. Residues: CASSGQQGYTEAFF.

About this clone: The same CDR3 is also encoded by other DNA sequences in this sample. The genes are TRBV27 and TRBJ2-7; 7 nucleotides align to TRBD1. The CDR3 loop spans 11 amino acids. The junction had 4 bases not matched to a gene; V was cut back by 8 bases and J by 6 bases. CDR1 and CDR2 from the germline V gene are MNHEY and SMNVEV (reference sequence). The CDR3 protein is CASSSGGEQYF. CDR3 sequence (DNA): TGTGCCAGCTCCTCAGGGGGCGAGCAGTACTTC.

The CDR3 region has the DNA TGTGCCAGCAGCTTAGATGGGGCGGACCAAGAGACCCAGTACTTC. As protein: CASSLDGADQETQYF. The chain has TRBV7-9 and TRBJ2-5, with D tentatively TRBD1 (5 bases). The CDR3 is 15 residues long. The V end was cut by 1 base, the J end by 0 bases, with 9 bases between. Per germline, CDR1 SEHNR and CDR2 FQNEAQ (reference sequence).

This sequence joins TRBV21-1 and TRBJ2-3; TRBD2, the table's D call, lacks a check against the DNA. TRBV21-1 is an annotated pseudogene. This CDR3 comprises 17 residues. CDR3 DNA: TGTGCCAGCAGCAAAGCCATTAAGCGGGAGGGCAAAGATACGCAGTATTTT. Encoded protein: CASSKAIKREGKDTQYF.

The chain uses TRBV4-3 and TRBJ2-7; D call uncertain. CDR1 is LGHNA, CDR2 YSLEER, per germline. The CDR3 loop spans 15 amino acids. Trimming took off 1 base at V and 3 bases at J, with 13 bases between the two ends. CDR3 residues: CASSQGSGVGYEQYF. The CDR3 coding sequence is TGCGCCAGCAGCCAAGGATCCGGAGTCGGCTACGAGCAGTACTTC.

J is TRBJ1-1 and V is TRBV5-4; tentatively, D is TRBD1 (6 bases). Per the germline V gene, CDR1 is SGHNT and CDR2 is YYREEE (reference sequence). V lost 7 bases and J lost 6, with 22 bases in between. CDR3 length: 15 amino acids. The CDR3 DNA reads TGTGCCAGCCACCTTCACACGGGGGGGCGATCTGAAGCTTTCTTT. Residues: CASHLHTGGRSEAFF.

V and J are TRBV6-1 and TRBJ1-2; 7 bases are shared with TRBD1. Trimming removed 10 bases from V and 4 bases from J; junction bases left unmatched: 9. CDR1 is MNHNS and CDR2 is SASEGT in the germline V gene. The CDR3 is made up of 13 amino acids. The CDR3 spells CATPGQQGYGYTF. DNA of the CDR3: TGTGCCACTCCGGGACAGCAGGGCTATGGCTACACCTTC.

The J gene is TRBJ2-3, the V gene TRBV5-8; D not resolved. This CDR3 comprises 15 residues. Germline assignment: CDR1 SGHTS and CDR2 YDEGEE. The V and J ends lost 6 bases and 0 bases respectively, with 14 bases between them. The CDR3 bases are TGTGCCAGCACCCCAGAGTTCGGGAGCACAGATACGCAGTATTTT. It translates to CASTPEFGSTDTQYF.

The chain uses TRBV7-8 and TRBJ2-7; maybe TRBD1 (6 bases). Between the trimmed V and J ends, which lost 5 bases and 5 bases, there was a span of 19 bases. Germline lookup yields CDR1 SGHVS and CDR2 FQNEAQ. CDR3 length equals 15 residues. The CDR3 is CASSPRTEGVNEQYF. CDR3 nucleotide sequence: TGTGCCAGCAGCCCCCGGACAGAGGGGGTAAACGAGCAGTACTTC.

The CDR3 here is CASTASPTGTGPDTQYF. CDR3 sequence (DNA): TGCGCCAGCACCGCATCGCCCACCGGGACTGGGCCAGATACGCAGTATTTT. The rearrangement links TRBV4-1 to TRBJ2-3; a weak D match, TRBD2 (6 bases). The CDR3 is 17 amino acids. V lost 7 bases and J 4 bases, leaving 24 bases between the germline ends. Germline values: CDR1 MGHRA, CDR2 YSYEKL.

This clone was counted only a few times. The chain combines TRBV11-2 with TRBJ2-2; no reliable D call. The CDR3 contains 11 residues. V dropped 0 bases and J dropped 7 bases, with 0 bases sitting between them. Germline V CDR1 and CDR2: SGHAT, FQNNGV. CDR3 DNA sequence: TGTGCCAGCAGCTTAGACGGGGAGCTGTTTTTT. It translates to CASSLDGELFF.

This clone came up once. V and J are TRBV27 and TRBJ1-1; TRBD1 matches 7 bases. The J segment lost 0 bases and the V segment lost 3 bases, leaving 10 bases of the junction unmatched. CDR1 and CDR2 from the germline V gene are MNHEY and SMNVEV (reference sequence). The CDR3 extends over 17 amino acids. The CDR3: CASSFRKGAGMNTEAFF. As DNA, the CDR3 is TGTGCCAGCAGTTTCAGAAAGGGGGCAGGCATGAACACTGAAGCTTTCTTT.

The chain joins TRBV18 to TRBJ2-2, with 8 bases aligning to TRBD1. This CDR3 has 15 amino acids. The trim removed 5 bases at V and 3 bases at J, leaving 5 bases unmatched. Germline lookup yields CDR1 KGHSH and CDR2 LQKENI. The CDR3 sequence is CASSIWTGHTGELFF. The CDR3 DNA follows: TGTGCCAGCTCAATATGGACAGGGCACACCGGGGAGCTGTTTTTT.

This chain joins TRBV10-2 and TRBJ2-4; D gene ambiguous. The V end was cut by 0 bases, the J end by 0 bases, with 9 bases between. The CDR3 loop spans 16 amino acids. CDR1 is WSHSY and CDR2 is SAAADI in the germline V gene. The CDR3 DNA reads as TGCGCCAGCAGTGAGTCGACCGTGCTAGCCAAAAACATTCAGTACTTC. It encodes CASSESTVLAKNIQYF.

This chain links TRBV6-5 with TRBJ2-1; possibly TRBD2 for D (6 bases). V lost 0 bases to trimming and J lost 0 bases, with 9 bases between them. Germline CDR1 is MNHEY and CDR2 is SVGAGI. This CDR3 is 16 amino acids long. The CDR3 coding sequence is TGTGCCAGCAGTTACTCTAGCGGAGCCTCCTACAATGAGCAGTTCTTC. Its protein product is CASSYSSGASYNEQFF.

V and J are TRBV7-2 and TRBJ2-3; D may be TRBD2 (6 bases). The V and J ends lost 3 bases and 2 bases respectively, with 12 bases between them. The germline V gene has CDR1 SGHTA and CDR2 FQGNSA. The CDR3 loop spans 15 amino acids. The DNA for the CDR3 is TGTGCCAGCAGCTTGTTACTAGCCGACACAGATACGCAGTATTTT. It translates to CASSLLLADTDTQYF.

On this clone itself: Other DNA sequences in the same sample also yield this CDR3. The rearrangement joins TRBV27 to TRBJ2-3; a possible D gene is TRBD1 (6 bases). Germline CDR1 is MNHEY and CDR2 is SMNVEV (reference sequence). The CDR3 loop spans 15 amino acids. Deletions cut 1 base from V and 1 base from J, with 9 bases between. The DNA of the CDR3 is TGTGCCAGCAGTTTATGGGCAGGGGGCACAGATACGCAGTATTTT. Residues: CASSLWAGGTDTQYF.

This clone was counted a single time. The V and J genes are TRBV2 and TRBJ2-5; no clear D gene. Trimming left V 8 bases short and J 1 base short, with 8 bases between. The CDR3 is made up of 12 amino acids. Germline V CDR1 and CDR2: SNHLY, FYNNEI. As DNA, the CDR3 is TGTGCCAGCCTGAACTTCCAAGAGACCCAGTACTTC. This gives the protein CASLNFQETQYF.

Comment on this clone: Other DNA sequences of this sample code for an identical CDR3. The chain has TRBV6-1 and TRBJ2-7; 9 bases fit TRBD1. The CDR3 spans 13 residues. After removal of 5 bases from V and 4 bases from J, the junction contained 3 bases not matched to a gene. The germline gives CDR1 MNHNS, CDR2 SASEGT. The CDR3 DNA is TGTGCCAGCAGTCAGGACAGGGGTTACGAGCAGTACTTC. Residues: CASSQDRGYEQYF.

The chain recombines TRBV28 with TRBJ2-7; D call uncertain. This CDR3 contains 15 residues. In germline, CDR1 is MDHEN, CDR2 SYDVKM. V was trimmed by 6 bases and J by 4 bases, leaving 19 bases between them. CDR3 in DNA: TGTGCCAGCAGCACCTCCCCCCCCCGCAAATACGAGCAGTACTTC. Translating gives CASSTSPPRKYEQYF.

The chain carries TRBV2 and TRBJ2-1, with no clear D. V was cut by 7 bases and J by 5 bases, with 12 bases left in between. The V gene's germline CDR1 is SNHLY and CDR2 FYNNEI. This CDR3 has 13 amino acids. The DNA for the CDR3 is TGTGCCAGCACCGGCTCAGGTAACAATGAGCAGTTCTTC. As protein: CASTGSGNNEQFF. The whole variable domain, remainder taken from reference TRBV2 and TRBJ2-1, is EPEVTQTPSHQVTQMGQEVILRCVPISNHLYFYWYRQILGQKVEFLVSFYNNEISEKSEIFDDQFSVERPDGSNFTLKIRSTKLEDSAMYFCASTGSGNNEQFFGPGTRLTVL.

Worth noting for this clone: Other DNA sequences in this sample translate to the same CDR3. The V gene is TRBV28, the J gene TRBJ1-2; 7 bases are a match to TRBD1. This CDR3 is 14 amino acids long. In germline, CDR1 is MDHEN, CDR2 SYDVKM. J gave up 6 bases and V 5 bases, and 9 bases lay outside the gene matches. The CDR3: CASSATGTVDGYTF. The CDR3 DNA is TGTGCCAGCAGTGCTACCGGGACAGTTGATGGCTACACCTTC.

CDR3 amino acids: CASTAGGVTEAFF. The CDR3 nucleotides are TGTGCCAGCACCGCGGGGGGAGTAACTGAAGCTTTCTTT. J is TRBJ1-1 and V is TRBV2; possible D gene TRBD1, 5 bases. This CDR3 contains 13 residues. Trimming stripped 7 bases from V and 5 bases from J, with 14 bases between. The germline CDR1 and CDR2 sequences are SNHLY and FYNNEI.

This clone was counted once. The CDR3 coding sequence is TGTGCCAGCAGTTCGACTAGATCCCCAGACGTGTACGAGCAGTACTTC. This gives the protein CASSSTRSPDVYEQYF. This chain uses TRBV28 with TRBJ2-7, with a possible D match to TRBD2 (6 bases). Germline lookup yields CDR1 MDHEN and CDR2 SYDVKM. Trimming took 4 bases from V and 4 from J, leaving 20 bases between them. This CDR3 is built from 16 residues.

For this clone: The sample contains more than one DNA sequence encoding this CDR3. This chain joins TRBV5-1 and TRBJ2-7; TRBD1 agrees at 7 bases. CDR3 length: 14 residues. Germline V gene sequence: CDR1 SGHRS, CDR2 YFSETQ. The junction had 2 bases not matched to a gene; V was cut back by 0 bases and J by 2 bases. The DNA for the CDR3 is TGCGCCAGCAGCTTGGGGGACAGTACCTACGAGCAGTACTTC. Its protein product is CASSLGDSTYEQYF.